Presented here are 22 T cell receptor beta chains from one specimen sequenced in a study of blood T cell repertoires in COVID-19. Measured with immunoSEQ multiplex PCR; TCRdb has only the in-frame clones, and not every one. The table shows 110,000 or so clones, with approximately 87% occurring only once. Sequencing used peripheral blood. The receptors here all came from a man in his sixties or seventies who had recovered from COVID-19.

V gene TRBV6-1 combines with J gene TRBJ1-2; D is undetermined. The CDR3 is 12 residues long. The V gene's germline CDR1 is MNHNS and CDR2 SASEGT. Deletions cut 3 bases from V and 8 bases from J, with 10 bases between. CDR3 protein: CASSDPPGGYTF. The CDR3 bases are TGTGCCAGCAGTGACCCACCGGGGGGCTACACCTTC.

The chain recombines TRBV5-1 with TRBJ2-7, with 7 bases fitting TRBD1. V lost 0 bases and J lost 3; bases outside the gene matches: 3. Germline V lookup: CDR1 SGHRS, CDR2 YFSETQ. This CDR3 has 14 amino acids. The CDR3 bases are TGCGCCAGCAGCTTGGACGGACAGGACTACGAGCAGTACTTC. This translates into CASSLDGQDYEQYF.

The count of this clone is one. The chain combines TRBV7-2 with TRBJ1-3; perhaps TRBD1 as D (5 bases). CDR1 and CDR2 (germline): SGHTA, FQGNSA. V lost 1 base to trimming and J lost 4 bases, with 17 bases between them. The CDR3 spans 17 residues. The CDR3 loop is CASSLGRLSGRGNTIYF. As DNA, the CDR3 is TGTGCCAGCAGCTTAGGCCGGTTGTCAGGGCGAGGAAACACCATATATTTT.

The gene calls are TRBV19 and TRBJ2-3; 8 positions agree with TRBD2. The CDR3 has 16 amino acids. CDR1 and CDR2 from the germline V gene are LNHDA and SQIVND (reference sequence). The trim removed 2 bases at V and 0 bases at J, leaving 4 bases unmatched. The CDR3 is CASSILRGGSTDTQYF. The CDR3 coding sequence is TGTGCCAGTAGTATACTCCGGGGGGGGAGCACAGATACGCAGTATTTT.

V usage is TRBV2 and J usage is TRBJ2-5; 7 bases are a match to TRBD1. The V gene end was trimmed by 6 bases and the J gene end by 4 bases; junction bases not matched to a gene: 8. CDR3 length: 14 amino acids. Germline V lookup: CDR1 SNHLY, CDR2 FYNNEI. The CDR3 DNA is TGTGCCAGCAGAGCGACAGGGTCGGCAGAGACCCAGTACTTC. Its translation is CASRATGSAETQYF.

The CDR3 coding sequence is TGTGCCAGCAGCCAAACCCGGAGGGCGAGCTCCTACAATGAGCAGTTCTTC. It translates to CASSQTRRASSYNEQFF. The rearrangement links TRBV3-1 (or the pseudogene TRBV3-2) to TRBJ2-1, with a weak D call TRBD2 (6 bases). The V gene's germline CDR1 is LGHDT and CDR2 YNNKEL (reference sequence). The CDR3 length is 17 residues. With 2 bases removed from V and 0 bases from J, the gap between germline ends came to 14 bases.

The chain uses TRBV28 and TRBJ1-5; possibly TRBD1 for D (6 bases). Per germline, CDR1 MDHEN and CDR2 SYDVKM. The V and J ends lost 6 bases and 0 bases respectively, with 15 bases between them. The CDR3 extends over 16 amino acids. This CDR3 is CASRTTGRYSNQPQHF. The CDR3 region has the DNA TGTGCCAGCAGGACGACAGGTAGATATAGCAATCAGCCCCAGCATTTT.

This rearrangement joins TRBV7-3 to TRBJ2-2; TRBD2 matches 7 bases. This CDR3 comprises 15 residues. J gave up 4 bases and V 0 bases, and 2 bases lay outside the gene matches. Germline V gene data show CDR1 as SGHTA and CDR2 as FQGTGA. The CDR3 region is CASSLTGGTTGELFF. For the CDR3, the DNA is TGTGCCAGCAGCTTAACGGGGGGGACCACCGGGGAGCTGTTTTTT.

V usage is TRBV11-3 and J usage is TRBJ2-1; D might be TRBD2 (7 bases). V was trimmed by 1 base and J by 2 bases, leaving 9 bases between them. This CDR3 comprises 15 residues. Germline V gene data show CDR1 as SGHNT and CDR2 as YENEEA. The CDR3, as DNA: TGTGCCAGCAGCTTAGGCGGGGGCACCTACAATGAGCAGTTCTTC. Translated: CASSLGGGTYNEQFF.

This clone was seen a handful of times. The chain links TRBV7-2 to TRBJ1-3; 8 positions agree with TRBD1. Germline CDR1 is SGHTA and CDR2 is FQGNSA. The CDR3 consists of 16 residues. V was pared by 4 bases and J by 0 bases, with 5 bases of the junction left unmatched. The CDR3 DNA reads TGTGCCAGCAGCTACCAGGGGGCCAACTCTGGAAACACCATATATTTT. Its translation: CASSYQGANSGNTIYF.

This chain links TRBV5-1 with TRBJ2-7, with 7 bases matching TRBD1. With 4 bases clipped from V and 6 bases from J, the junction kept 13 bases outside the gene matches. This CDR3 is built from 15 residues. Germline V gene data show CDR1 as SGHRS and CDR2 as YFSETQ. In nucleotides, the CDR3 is TGCGCCAGCAGCCCCCGACAGGGAAGTGCTTCCGAGCAGTACTTC. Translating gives CASSPRQGSASEQYF.

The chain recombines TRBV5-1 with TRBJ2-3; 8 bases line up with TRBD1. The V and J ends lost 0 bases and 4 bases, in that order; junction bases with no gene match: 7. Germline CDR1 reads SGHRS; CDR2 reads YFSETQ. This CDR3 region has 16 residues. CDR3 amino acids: CASSLGRTGNADTQYF. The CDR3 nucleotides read TGCGCCAGCAGCTTGGGTAGGACAGGGAATGCAGATACGCAGTATTTT.

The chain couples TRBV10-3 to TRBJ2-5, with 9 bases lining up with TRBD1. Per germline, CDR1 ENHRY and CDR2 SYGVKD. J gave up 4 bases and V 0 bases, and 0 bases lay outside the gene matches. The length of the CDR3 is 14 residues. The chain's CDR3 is CAISESGQGETQYF. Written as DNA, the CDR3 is TGTGCCATCAGTGAGTCGGGACAGGGAGAGACCCAGTACTTC.

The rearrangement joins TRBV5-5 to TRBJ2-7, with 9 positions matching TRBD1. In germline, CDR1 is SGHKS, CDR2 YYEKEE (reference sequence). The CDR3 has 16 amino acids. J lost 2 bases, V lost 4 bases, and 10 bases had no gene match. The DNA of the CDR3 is TGTGCCAGCAGCAGTTGGACAGGGGTTTTCCCCTACGAGCAGTACTTC. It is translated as CASSSWTGVFPYEQYF.

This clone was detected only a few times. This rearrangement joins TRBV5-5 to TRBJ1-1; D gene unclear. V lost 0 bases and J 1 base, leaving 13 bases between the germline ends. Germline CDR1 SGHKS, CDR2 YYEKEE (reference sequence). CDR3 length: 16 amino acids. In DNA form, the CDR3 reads TGTGCCAGCAGCTTGGCTGGCCTCAGTGGGAACACTGAAGCTTTCTTT. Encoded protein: CASSLAGLSGNTEAFF.

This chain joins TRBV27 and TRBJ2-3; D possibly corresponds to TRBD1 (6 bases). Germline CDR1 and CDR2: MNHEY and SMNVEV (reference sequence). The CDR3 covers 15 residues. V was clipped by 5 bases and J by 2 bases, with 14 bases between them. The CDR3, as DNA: TGTGCCAGCAGTAGATGGGGGCGAGTCACAGATACGCAGTATTTT. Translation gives CASSRWGRVTDTQYF.

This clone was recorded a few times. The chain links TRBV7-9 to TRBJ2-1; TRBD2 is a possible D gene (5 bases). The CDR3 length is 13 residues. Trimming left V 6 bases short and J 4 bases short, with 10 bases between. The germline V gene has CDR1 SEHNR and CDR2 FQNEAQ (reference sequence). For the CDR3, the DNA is TGTGCCAGCAGTTCAGCGGTATACAATGAGCAGTTCTTC. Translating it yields CASSSAVYNEQFF.

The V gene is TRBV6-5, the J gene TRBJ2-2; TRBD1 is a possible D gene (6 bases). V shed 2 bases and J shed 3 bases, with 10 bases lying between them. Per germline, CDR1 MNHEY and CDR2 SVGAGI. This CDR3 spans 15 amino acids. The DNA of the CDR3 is TGTGCCAGCAGTTACGACAGGTTGGACACCGGGGAGCTGTTTTTT. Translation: CASSYDRLDTGELFF.

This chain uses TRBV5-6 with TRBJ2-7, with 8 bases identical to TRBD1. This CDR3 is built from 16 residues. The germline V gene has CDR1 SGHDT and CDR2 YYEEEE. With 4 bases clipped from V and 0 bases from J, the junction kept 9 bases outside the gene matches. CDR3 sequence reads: CASSKQTGVRSYEQYF. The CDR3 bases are TGTGCCAGCAGCAAACAGACAGGGGTACGCTCCTACGAGCAGTACTTC. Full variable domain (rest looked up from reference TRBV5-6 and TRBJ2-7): DAGVTQSPTHLIKTRGQQVTLRCSPKSGHDTVSWYQQALGQGPQFIFQYYEEEERQRGNFPDRFSGHQFPNYSSELNVNALLLGDSALYLCASSKQTGVRSYEQYFGPGTRLTVT.

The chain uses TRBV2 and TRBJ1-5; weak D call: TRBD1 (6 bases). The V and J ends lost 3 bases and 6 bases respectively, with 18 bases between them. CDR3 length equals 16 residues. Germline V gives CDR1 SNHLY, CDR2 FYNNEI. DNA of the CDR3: TGTGCCAGCAGTGAGCAGAAGGCCAGGGGAGCTCAGCCCCAGCATTTT. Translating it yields CASSEQKARGAQPQHF.

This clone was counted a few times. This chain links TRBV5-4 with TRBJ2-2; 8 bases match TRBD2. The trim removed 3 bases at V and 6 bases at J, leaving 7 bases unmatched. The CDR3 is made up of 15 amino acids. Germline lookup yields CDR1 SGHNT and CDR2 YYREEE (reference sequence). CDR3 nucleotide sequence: TGTGCCAGCAGCTCCGGGACTAGTTTTTCCGGGGAGCTGTTTTTT. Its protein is CASSSGTSFSGELFF.

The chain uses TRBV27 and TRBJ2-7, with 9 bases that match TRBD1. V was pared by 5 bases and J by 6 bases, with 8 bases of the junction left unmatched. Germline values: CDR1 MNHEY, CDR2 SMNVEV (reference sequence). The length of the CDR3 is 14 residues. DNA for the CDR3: TGTGCCAGCAGTCCCGTCGGACAGGGGACCGAGCAGTACTTC. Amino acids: CASSPVGQGTEQYF.